The next 16 T cell receptor beta chains were all read from a single sample in a study of patients and donors after allogeneic stem cell transplantation. Each CDR3 protein is one row after TCRdb ran MiXCR on the RT-PCR reads. Altogether hundreds of thousands of distinct CDR3 sequences are present, around 15% being singletons, with the ten largest covering around 6.8%. The sequenced material came from blood, either unsorted or a sorted T cell fraction (not recorded which). Source of these receptors: a human donor who was either an allogeneic HSCT recipient or a stem cell or donor lymphocyte infusion donor (not recorded which). It is not recorded whose cells these are; they may come from a transplant donor.

This clonotype was observed a few times. The rearrangement uses TRBV5-1 and TRBJ1-2; TRBD1 matches at 8 bases. The CDR3 runs 16 residues. After removal of 0 bases from V and 2 bases from J, the junction contained 6 bases not matched to a gene. Germline assignment: CDR1 SGHRS and CDR2 YFSETQ. CDR3 protein: CASSLGTGMLNYGYTF. Written as DNA, the CDR3 is TGCGCCAGCAGCTTGGGGACAGGGATGCTCAACTATGGCTACACCTTC.

CDR3 loop: CASSLRGRNGYTF. DNA of the CDR3: TGTGCCAGCAGCTTAAGGGGACGGAATGGCTACACCTTC. V gene TRBV7-2 combines with J gene TRBJ1-2; possible D gene TRBD1, 5 bases. The CDR3 has 13 residues. V was trimmed by 2 bases and J by 6 bases, leaving 10 bases between them. Germline CDR1 is SGHTA and CDR2 is FQGNSA.

The V gene is TRBV20-1, the J gene TRBJ1-6; no clear D. V gave up 3 bases and J gave up 7 bases, with 13 bases separating them. CDR1 and CDR2 (germline): DFQATT, SNEGSKA (reference sequence). The CDR3 runs 14 residues. CDR3 nucleotides: TGCAGTGCTAGGGAGAGGATTAGAAATTCACCCCTCCACTTT. The encoded protein is CSARERIRNSPLHF.

As regards this clonotype: At one boundary the junction diverges from the germline segment, which might be a read error. The chain recombines TRBV27 with TRBJ2-1; 7 bases fit TRBD1. The CDR3 consists of 12 residues. Germline V gene data show CDR1 as MNHEY and CDR2 as SMNVEV (reference sequence). CDR3 in amino acids: CASSPRGQVGIF. CDR3 bases: TGTGCCAGCAGTCCACGTGGACAGGTCGGGATCTTC.

The V and J genes are TRBV5-1 and TRBJ2-1; 10 bases match TRBD2. Germline trimming cut 2 bases from V and 11 bases from J; bases unmatched to any gene: 7. The CDR3 covers 14 residues. Germline loops: CDR1 SGHRS, CDR2 YFSETQ. The CDR3 loop is CASSFGLAGEKQFF. As DNA, the CDR3 is TGCGCCAGCAGCTTCGGCCTAGCGGGGGAGAAGCAGTTCTTC.

This clonotype was recorded many times. The chain employs TRBV4-3 and TRBJ2-7, with a weak D call TRBD1 (6 bases). The CDR3 is 14 residues long. The germline gives CDR1 LGHNA, CDR2 YSLEER. With 4 bases removed from V and 3 bases from J, the gap between germline ends came to 13 bases. The CDR3 nucleotides are TGCGCCAGCAGCCCCGAGACAGGAGTCTACGAGCAGTACTTC. Translated: CASSPETGVYEQYF.

The rearrangement joins TRBV3-1 to TRBJ1-2; TRBD1 agrees at 7 bases. The CDR3 is 14 amino acids. V lost 4 bases and J lost 4; bases outside the gene matches: 6. Germline V gene sequence: CDR1 LGHDT, CDR2 YNNKEL (reference sequence). CDR3 DNA sequence: TGTGCCAGCAGCCGTGGGGACAGATCCTATGGCTACACCTTC. Translation gives CASSRGDRSYGYTF.

This clonotype was counted many times. The chain uses TRBV20-1 and TRBJ2-5, with TRBD2 matching 7 bases. Germline V gene sequence: CDR1 DFQATT, CDR2 SNEGSKA (reference sequence). CDR3 length equals 16 residues. The J segment lost 2 bases and the V segment lost 0 bases, leaving 9 bases of the junction unmatched. The CDR3 reads CSAREGGQRGQETQYF. The DNA for the CDR3 is TGCAGTGCTAGAGAAGGAGGGCAGCGGGGTCAAGAGACCCAGTACTTC.

This clonotype came up a few times. The chain carries TRBV12-3 or TRBV12-4 and TRBJ1-1; no reliable D call. The CDR3 spans 15 residues. The ends were cut back, 4 bases at V and 0 bases at J, with 12 bases in the middle. The CDR3 here is CASSSKGSLNTEAFF. In DNA, the CDR3 is TGTGCCAGCAGTTCGAAAGGGAGCCTGAACACTGAAGCTTTCTTT.

The table lists this clonotype with a few counts. V usage is TRBV5-1 and J usage is TRBJ2-1; no definite D call. The CDR3 contains 12 residues. Between the trimmed V and J ends, which lost 4 bases and 3 bases, there was a span of 5 bases. Germline loops: CDR1 SGHRS, CDR2 YFSETQ. CDR3 protein: CASSDDYNEQFF. The CDR3 coding sequence is TGCGCCAGCAGCGACGACTACAATGAGCAGTTCTTC. The full variable domain, rest sourced from reference TRBV5-1 and TRBJ2-1, is KAGVTQTPRYLIKTRGQQVTLSCSPISGHRSVSWYQQTPGQGLQFLFEYFSETQRNKGNFPGRFSGRQFSNSRSEMNVSTLELGDSALYLCASSDDYNEQFFGPGTRLTVL.

This clonotype was counted many times. The genes are TRBV5-1 and TRBJ1-1; D is uncertain. The germline V and J ends were trimmed by 0 bases and 0 bases, with 9 bases remaining between them. Germline loops: CDR1 SGHRS, CDR2 YFSETQ. The CDR3 runs to 15 residues. The CDR3 coding sequence is TGCGCCAGCAGCTTGGGACAAGCTATGAACACTGAAGCTTTCTTT. The encoded protein is CASSLGQAMNTEAFF.

The V and J genes are TRBV10-3 and TRBJ2-5, with 12 bases lining up with TRBD2. Trimming took 0 bases from V and 5 from J; bases not matched to a gene: 4. Germline-derived CDR1 and CDR2 are ENHRY and SYGVKD. The CDR3 has 16 residues. The CDR3, as DNA: TGTGCCATCAGTGAGTCACTAGCGGGAGGTCTTGAGACCCAGTACTTC. Translating it yields CAISESLAGGLETQYF.

This clonotype was recorded a few times. The chain joins TRBV10-3 to TRBJ1-4; 9 bases fit TRBD1. The CDR3 runs to 15 residues. Germline V lookup: CDR1 ENHRY, CDR2 SYGVKD. The V and J ends lost 6 bases and 7 bases, in that order; junction bases with no gene match: 9. The CDR3 here is CAISATQGAPEKLFF. The CDR3 region has the DNA TGTGCCATCAGCGCGACACAGGGGGCGCCTGAAAAACTGTTTTTT.

V is TRBV4-2 and J is TRBJ2-1; D may be TRBD1 or TRBD2 (5 bases each). This CDR3 comprises 13 residues. Germline V gene data show CDR1 as LGHNA and CDR2 as YNFKEQ. Trimming stripped 0 bases from V and 7 bases from J, with 7 bases between. The CDR3 DNA is TGTGCCAGCAGCCAAGATGGGGGTAATGAGCAGTTCTTC. It specifies CASSQDGGNEQFF.

The chain recombines TRBV20-1 with TRBJ1-2; no definite D call. Germline values: CDR1 DFQATT, CDR2 SNEGSKA (reference sequence). Between the trimmed V and J ends, which lost 3 bases and 6 bases, there was a span of 17 bases. CDR3 length: 14 residues. CDR3 in amino acids: CSASQSFGEDGYTF. DNA for the CDR3: TGCAGTGCTAGCCAATCGTTTGGGGAAGATGGCTACACCTTC.

J is TRBJ2-2 and V is TRBV27, with 11 bases matching TRBD2. The germline V gene has CDR1 MNHEY and CDR2 SMNVEV (reference sequence). CDR3 length: 17 residues. With 5 bases clipped from V and 0 bases from J, the junction kept 5 bases outside the gene matches. This CDR3 is CASSLRLAGSNTGELFF. The CDR3, as DNA: TGTGCCAGCAGTCTACGACTAGCGGGATCGAACACCGGGGAGCTGTTTTTT.